Included here is one T cell receptor beta chain sequence, with context. The data are from a study of cytomegalovirus exposure and HLA in healthy donors. CDR3 length: 17 amino acids. Repertoires were generated with immunoSEQ multiplex PCR, while TCRdb's copy carries only in-frame clones and drops some. The repertoire holds about 130,000 clones, with about 88% as singletons. The chain recombines TRBV21-1 with TRBJ2-5; the D call TRBD1 from the table was never checked on the DNA. TRBV21-1 counts as a pseudogene. Sequenced sample: PBMCs. The sequence derives from a woman aged 18-30 years in good health and CMV-seronegative. CDR3 DNA: TGTGCCAGCGTAACCCCCAGGGGGGCGGGGAGGCTGGAGACCCAGTACTTC. Protein: CASVTPRGAGRLETQYF.